This entry lists 16 T cell receptor beta chains sequenced from one sample in a study of blood T cell repertoires in COVID-19. Measured with immunoSEQ multiplex PCR; TCRdb has only the in-frame clones, and not every one. The sample contains 310,000 or so clones, almost 90% of which appear only once. Sequenced input: PBMCs or T cells enriched from blood (not recorded which). Receptors were obtained from a woman aged 18-29 years with acute COVID-19.

The V gene is TRBV12-1, the J gene TRBJ2-1; TRBD2 is taken as the D call from the table, unchecked against the DNA. TRBV12-1 is a pseudogene segment. The CDR3 extends over 20 amino acids. CDR3: CASSSTPGLAGTTINNEQFF. The CDR3 DNA reads TGTGCCAGCAGCTCAACCCCGGGACTAGCGGGAACAACGATCAACAATGAGCAGTTCTTC.

This clone has more than one count but fewer than ten. This sequence joins TRBV14 and TRBJ2-4; 11 positions match TRBD2. Looked up from germline, CDR1 is SGHDN and CDR2 is FVKESK. The CDR3 length is 13 residues. With 4 bases clipped from V and 8 bases from J, the junction kept 1 base outside the gene matches. The CDR3 is CASSPSGRYIQYF. In DNA, the CDR3 is TGTGCCAGCAGCCCTAGCGGGAGGTACATTCAGTACTTC.

The chain carries TRBV28 and TRBJ2-3, with 9 bases lining up with TRBD2. Germline trimming cut 7 bases from V and 2 bases from J; bases unmatched to any gene: 7. The germline CDR1 and CDR2 sequences are MDHEN and SYDVKM. The length of the CDR3 is 15 residues. CDR3 nucleotides: TGTGCCAGCATGATGGCGGGAGGGCCCACAGATACGCAGTATTTT. Translating it yields CASMMAGGPTDTQYF.

This clone has just one count. As DNA, the CDR3 is TGCGCCAGCAGCATAAGAAGTCCTCGGACTAGCGGGAAGGGGGGAGAGACCCAGTACTTC. It encodes CASSIRSPRTSGKGGETQYF. The chain has TRBV4-3 and TRBJ2-5, with 12 bases identical to TRBD2. V was pared by 5 bases and J by 4 bases, with 20 bases of the junction left unmatched. The CDR3 runs 20 residues. Germline V gene sequence: CDR1 LGHNA, CDR2 YSLEER.

The rearrangement joins TRBV6-5 to TRBJ2-1, with D unresolved. Germline V gene sequence: CDR1 MNHEY, CDR2 SVGAGI. The CDR3 is 14 residues long. The V end was cut by 4 bases, the J end by 10 bases, with 17 bases between. The DNA of the CDR3 is TGTGCCAGCAGTTCCTTTTTGATGGGCAGCGAGCAGTTCTTC. Residues: CASSSFLMGSEQFF.

The rearrangement links TRBV18 to TRBJ2-1, with 14 bases that match TRBD2. CDR1 KGHSH and CDR2 LQKENI come from the germline V gene. Germline trimming cut 5 bases from V and 15 bases from J; bases unmatched to any gene: 6. This CDR3 spans 13 amino acids. This CDR3 reads CASSTGLAGAAFF. As DNA, the CDR3 is TGTGCCAGCTCAACGGGACTAGCGGGAGCGGCGTTCTTC. The full variable domain, with the rest looked up from reference TRBV18 and TRBJ2-1, is NAGVMQNPRHLVRRRGQEARLRCSPMKGHSHVYWYRQLPEEGLKFMVYLQKENIIDESGMPKERFSAEFPKEGPSILRIQQVVRGDSAAYFCASSTGLAGAAFFGPGTRLTVL.

The chain links TRBV5-1 to TRBJ2-7; 15 bases are a match to TRBD2. The CDR3 is 19 residues long. The trim removed 4 bases at V and 3 bases at J, leaving 14 bases unmatched. Germline lookup yields CDR1 SGHRS and CDR2 YFSETQ. The chain's CDR3 is CASSGGLAGGPPVGYEQYF. For the CDR3, the DNA is TGCGCCAGCAGCGGTGGACTAGCGGGAGGGCCACCAGTGGGCTACGAGCAGTACTTC. The full variable domain, in which reference TRBV5-1 and TRBJ2-7 provide the parts outside the CDR3, is KAGVTQTPRYLIKTRGQQVTLSCSPISGHRSVSWYQQTPGQGLQFLFEYFSETQRNKGNFPGRFSGRQFSNSRSEMNVSTLELGDSALYLCASSGGLAGGPPVGYEQYFGPGTRLTVT.

This chain links TRBV15 with TRBJ2-5; TRBD2 aligns across 8 bases. The CDR3 length is 15 residues. The J segment lost 7 bases and the V segment lost 4 bases, leaving 11 bases of the junction unmatched. Germline CDR1 LNHNV, CDR2 YYDKDF (reference sequence). CDR3 sequence (DNA): TGTGCCACCAGCACCGGACTAGCAGGTTGGGGGACCCAGTACTTC. It yields the protein CATSTGLAGWGTQYF. Together with reference TRBV15 and TRBJ2-5, the CDR3 gives the full variable domain: DAMVIQNPRYQVTQFGKPVTLSCSQTLNHNVMYWYQQKSSQAPKLLFHYYDKDFNNEADTPDNFQSRRPNTSFCFLDIRSPGLGDTAMYLCATSTGLAGWGTQYFGPGTRLLVL.

This rearrangement joins TRBV2 to TRBJ2-1, with 9 positions matching TRBD2. J was trimmed by 5 bases and V by 8 bases; bases with no gene match: 7. In germline, CDR1 is SNHLY, CDR2 FYNNEI. The CDR3 totals 14 residues. The CDR3 here is CASPSGTRNNEQFF. The CDR3 DNA reads TGTGCCAGCCCTAGCGGGACGCGGAACAATGAGCAGTTCTTC.

The chain employs TRBV7-2 and TRBJ2-1; 9 bases agree with TRBD2. This CDR3 is 19 amino acids long. Losses at the gene ends were 4 bases for V and 3 bases for J; bases not matched to a gene: 16. Per germline, CDR1 SGHTA and CDR2 FQGNSA. The CDR3 DNA reads as TGTGCCAGCAGCTGGTCCGGGACTAGCCGTTCCCCTCACTACAATGAGCAGTTCTTC. Translated: CASSWSGTSRSPHYNEQFF.

The V and J genes are TRBV6-4 and TRBJ1-3, with 7 bases that match TRBD1. Germline CDR1 and CDR2: MRHNA and SNTAGT. V shed 3 bases and J 0 bases; nucleotides not matched to a gene: 8. The CDR3 spans 17 residues. The CDR3 bases are TGTGCCAGCAGTGATCATCGACAGGGAACCTCTGGAAACACCATATATTTT. Protein: CASSDHRQGTSGNTIYF.

V is TRBV7-2 and J is TRBJ1-5; D is uncertain. The CDR3 is 14 amino acids. V lost 5 bases and J 3 bases, leaving 11 bases between the germline ends. Germline V CDR1 and CDR2: SGHTA, FQGNSA. Here the CDR3 DNA reads TGTGCCAGCAGCCAAGAGGCCCTCAATCAGCCCCAGCATTTT. As protein: CASSQEALNQPQHF.

This chain uses TRBV5-4 with TRBJ1-5, with D possibly TRBD1 on 5 matching bases. This CDR3 is 15 amino acids long. In germline, CDR1 is SGHNT, CDR2 YYREEE (reference sequence). V shed 1 base and J shed 3 bases, with 11 bases lying between them. CDR3 coding DNA: TGTGCCAGCAGCTTGCCTGACAGCAACAATCAGCCCCAGCATTTT. This codes for CASSLPDSNNQPQHF.

The J gene is TRBJ1-2, the V gene TRBV15, with D unclear. The CDR3 extends over 16 amino acids. V lost 3 bases to trimming and J lost 1 base, with 15 bases between them. In germline, CDR1 is LNHNV, CDR2 YYDKDF (reference sequence). CDR3 DNA sequence: TGTGCCACCAGCAGCCCATCCGACAACCTTAACTATGGCTACACCTTC. Protein sequence: CATSSPSDNLNYGYTF.

J is TRBJ1-1 and V is TRBV12-3 or TRBV12-4; D is undetermined. Trimming shortened V by 8 bases and J by 1 base, and 11 bases separated the two germline ends. The CDR3 runs 13 residues. CDR3 protein: CASEKNWNTEAFF. CDR3 sequence (DNA): TGTGCCAGCGAAAAGAACTGGAACACTGAAGCTTTCTTT.

In its sample, this clone was seen once. The CDR3 DNA reads TGTGCCAGCAGTTCCCCCGGACAGCAAGAGACCCAGTACTTC. Translated: CASSSPGQQETQYF. The chain joins TRBV27 to TRBJ2-5, with TRBD1 as a possible D gene (6 bases). Germline V gene data show CDR1 as MNHEY and CDR2 as SMNVEV (reference sequence). Trimming took off 4 bases at V and 2 bases at J, with 11 bases between the two ends. CDR3 length: 14 residues.